This T cell receptor (beta chain) was sequenced in a study of T cells in Graves' hyperthyroidism and ophthalmopathy (dated by TCRdb to between 2018 and 2020). With respect to the entire study: Peripheral blood was collected at initial diagnosis, before any treatment. For training and testing, the 100 or so patients in the discovery cohort were randomly divided in a 7:3 ratio. According to the paper, TCR Vbeta CDR3 sequencing was carried out on roughly 130 peripheral blood samples, which came from approximately 41 ophthalmopathy, roughly 75 hyperthyroidism and roughly 17 progressor patients. In addition, the study compared T-cell repertoires in thyroid tissue and in blood from several Graves' hyperthyroidism patients. To identify TCR V-J signatures that set the groups apart, the researchers used a discovery cohort of about a hundred patients, made up of under 50 with Graves' ophthalmopathy and some 56 with stable Graves' hyperthyroidism. Following sampling, methimazole starting at 30 mg daily was given to hyperthyroidism patients, and high-dose intravenous methylprednisolone was given to ophthalmopathy patients. Whether ophthalmopathy could be predicted prospectively was tested in an independent validation cohort made up of fewer than 20 hyperthyroidism patients plus 17 patients who later progressed to ophthalmopathy.

The TCR beta CDR3 regions were amplified from the RNA transcripts. A first-round RT-PCR of the TCR CDR3 used the HTBI primer set with the Qiagen OneStep RT-PCR kit. The libraries were constructed in a second round of multiplex PCR and then size-selected and purified. Paired-end sequencing of the libraries was performed with 100 bp reads on an Illumina HiSeq2000. Per the authors' processing: SOAPnuke was used to process the raw data, removing reads that contained adapters or uncalled bases, had a mean Phred below 15, or lacked an exact match to the constant primer or identifier. COPE v1.2.5 was used to merge the high-quality paired reads, and each unique nucleotide sequence was defined as a clonotype. Clonotypes were aligned to IMGT TRBV, TRBD and TRBJ reference segments using MiTCR v1.1. The analysis included only V-J combinations with a frequency above 0.0001, which together covered around 99% of the repertoires. A TCS score was defined as the ratio between F50 (clonal expansion) and ExV (chaos), using BLOSUM62-based TCRdist between CDR3 peptides within each V-J. Welch's t-statistics and random forest reduced 514 V-J features to 10 to 15, which were used in a naive Bayes classifier (R e1071). TCRdb reanalyzed the raw reads on its own, using fastp at Q25 for trimming and MiXCR for clone calling, and kept in-frame beta chains. When rows share a CDR3 protein, they turn into one entry using the most common DNA and genes. The V and J calls, along with clone size, are taken from TCRdb and not from the paper's own processing. The sample has fewer than 750,000 distinct CDR3 sequences on record, around 15% of them singletons. The ten largest clonotypes hold approximately 12% of the sample.

This clonotype was counted many times. What this receptor recognizes is not known. Base qualities were left out, and no much larger clone turns up one base away. The germline V gene provides CDR1 MDHEN and CDR2 SYDVKM. The CDR3 runs 15 amino acids, cysteine and phenylalanine included. The sequence is cut down to CDR3 DNA, 45 bases in frame from base 1. Between the V and J ends, shortened by 3 bases and 5 bases respectively, the junction contains 16 bases. Ophthalmopathy patients had moderately to severely active disease, Clinical Activity Score of at least 3, NOSPECS grade of at least 4, and duration under 3 months. Patients with uncontrolled infections, other autoimmune diseases, pregnancy or lactation were excluded. Diagnoses were based on clinical symptoms, serum thyroxine and TRAb, thyroid ultrasound and orbital computed tomography. PBMCs were isolated from 7.5 to 10 ml of fresh peripheral blood by Ficoll-Paque density gradient centrifugation. Total RNA was extracted using Trizol reagent, and RNA quality was assessed on an Agilent 2100 Bioanalyzer.

What the research found in general, with its limitations: No statistical method was used to set the sample size in advance, and investigators knew the group allocation. Most expanded thyroid clonotypes (frequency above 0.001) were also found in blood, which suggests that blood repertoires may mirror thyroid immune responses. In validation, the model predicted progression to ophthalmopathy a median of roughly six months before onset, with roughly 68% sensitivity and 72.22% specificity. In cross-validation, a model built on a 13 V-J signature told ophthalmopathy apart from stable hyperthyroidism with over 85% sensitivity and roughly 81% specificity, and in testing the same model reached 80%/75%.

In this chain, TRBV28 is recombined with TRBJ2-5; no confident D gene assignment can be made. The TCR originated in a woman aged 50 to 60 with Graves' ophthalmopathy. The source material was blood. The CDR3 region has the sequence CASSLVGTSMETQYF. In nucleotides, the sequence is TGTGCCAGCAGTTTGGTGGGCACAAGCATGGAGACCCAGTACTTC.